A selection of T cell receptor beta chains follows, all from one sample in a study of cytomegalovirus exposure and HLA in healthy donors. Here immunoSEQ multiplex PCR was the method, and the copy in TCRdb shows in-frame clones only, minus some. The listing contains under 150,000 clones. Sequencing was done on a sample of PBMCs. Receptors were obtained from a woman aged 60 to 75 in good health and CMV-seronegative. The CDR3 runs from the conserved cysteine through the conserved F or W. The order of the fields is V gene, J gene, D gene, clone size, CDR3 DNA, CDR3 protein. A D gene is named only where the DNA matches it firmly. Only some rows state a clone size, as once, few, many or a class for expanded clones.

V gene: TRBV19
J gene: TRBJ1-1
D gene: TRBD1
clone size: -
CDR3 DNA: TGTGCCAGTAGTGGGAGGGACAGGGTGGCCACTGAAGCTTTCTTT
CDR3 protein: CASSGRDRVATEAFF

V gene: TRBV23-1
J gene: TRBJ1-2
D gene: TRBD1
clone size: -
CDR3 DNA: TGCGCCAGCCCGCCCGTGATTGGGACAGAGGACGATGGCTACACCTTC
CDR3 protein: CASPPVIGTEDDGYTF

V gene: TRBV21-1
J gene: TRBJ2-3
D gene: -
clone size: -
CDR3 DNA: TGTGCCAGCAAAGGACTCCGCTCAGATACGCAGTATTTT
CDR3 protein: CASKGLRSDTQYF

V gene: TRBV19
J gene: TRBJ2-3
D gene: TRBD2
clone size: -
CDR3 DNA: TGTGCCAGTAGTATTGGGACTAGTCTTGATACGCAGTATTTT
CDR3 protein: CASSIGTSLDTQYF

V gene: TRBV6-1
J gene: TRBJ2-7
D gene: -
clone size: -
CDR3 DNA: TGTGCCAGCAGTGAACGTGTGACAGACACCTACGAGCAGTACTTC
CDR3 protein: CASSERVTDTYEQYF

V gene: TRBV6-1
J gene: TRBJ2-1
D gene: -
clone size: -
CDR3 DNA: TGTGCCAGCAGTGGACGGGGATACAATGAGCAGTTCTTC
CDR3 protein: CASSGRGYNEQFF

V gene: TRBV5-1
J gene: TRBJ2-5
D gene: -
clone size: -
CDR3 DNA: TGCGCCAGCAGCCAGAGACCGGACAGCCAAGAGACCCAGTACTTC
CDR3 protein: CASSQRPDSQETQYF

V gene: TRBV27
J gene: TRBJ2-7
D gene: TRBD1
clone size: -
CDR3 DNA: TGTGCCAGCAGTGGACGGGACAGGGGGTCCTACGAGCAGTACTTC
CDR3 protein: CASSGRDRGSYEQYF

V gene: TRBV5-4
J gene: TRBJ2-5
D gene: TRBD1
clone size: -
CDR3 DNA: TGTGCCAGCAGCTTACCGGGACAGGGTATTGGGGAGACCCAGTACTTC
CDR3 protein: CASSLPGQGIGETQYF

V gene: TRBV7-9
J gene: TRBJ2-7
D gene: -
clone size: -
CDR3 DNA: TGTGCCAGCAGCTTATACATGTATAACGAGCAGTACTTC
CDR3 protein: CASSLYMYNEQYF

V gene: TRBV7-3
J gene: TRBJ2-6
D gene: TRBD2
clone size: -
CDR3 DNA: TGTGCCAGCAGCTTAGGGACTAGCGGGGGGCGAGGGGCCAACGTCCTGACTTTC
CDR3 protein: CASSLGTSGGRGANVLTF

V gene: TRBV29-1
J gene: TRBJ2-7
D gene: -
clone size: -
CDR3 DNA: TGCAGCGTTGTTTCCGGGTACGAGCAGTACTTC
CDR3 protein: CSVVSGYEQYF

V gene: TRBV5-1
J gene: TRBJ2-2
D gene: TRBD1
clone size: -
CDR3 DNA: TGCGCCAGCAGCTCAAGGACAGGGCCAAACACCGGGGAGCTGTTTTTT
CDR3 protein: CASSSRTGPNTGELFF

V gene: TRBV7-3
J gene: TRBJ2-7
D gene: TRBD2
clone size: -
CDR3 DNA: TGTGCCAGCAGCGCGACTAGCGGGAGTTACGAGCAGTACTTC
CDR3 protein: CASSATSGSYEQYF

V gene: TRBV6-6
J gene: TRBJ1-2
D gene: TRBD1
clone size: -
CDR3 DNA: TGTGCCAGCAGTTACCCTTCCGGACAGGGGGCTGGCTACACCTTC
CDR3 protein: CASSYPSGQGAGYTF

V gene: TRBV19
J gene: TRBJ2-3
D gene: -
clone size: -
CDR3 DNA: TGTGCCAGTAGTGACACACACACAGATACGCAGTATTTT
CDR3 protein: CASSDTHTDTQYF

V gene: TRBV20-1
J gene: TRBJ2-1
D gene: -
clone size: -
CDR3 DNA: TGCAGTGCTAGTTACGGTGAGCAGTTCTTC
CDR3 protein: CSASYGEQFF

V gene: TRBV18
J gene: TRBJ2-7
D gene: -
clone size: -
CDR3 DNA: TGTGCCAGCTCGGGCTACCAGAACTACGAGCAGTACTTC
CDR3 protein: CASSGYQNYEQYF

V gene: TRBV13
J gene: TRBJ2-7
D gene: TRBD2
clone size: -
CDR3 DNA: TGTGCCAGCACCCAAGGCGGGACTAGCGGGAGTTACGAGCAGTACTTC
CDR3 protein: CASTQGGTSGSYEQYF

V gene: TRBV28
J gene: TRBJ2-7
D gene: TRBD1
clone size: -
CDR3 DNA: TGTGCCAGTCTCAGACAGGGCTCCTACGAGCAGTACTTC
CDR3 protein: CASLRQGSYEQYF

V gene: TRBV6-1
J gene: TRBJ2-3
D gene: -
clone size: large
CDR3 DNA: TGTGCCAGCAGTGAATCTGCGGGCAGCACAGATACGCAGTATTTT
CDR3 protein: CASSESAGSTDTQYF

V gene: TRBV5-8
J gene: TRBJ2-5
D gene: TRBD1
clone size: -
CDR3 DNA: TGTGCCAGCAGGCCCGGGACAGGGGGCGCTGGATACGGCGAGACCCAGTACTTC
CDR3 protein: CASRPGTGGAGYGETQYF

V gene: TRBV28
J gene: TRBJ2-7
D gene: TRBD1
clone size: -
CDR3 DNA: TGTGCCAGCAGTTCCCTCTCCGGGACAGGGTTTTACGAGCAGTACTTC
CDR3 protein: CASSSLSGTGFYEQYF

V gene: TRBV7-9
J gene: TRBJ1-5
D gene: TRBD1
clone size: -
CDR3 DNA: TGTGCCAGCAGCTCGCGGCCGGGACAGTCGGTAGAGACCCAGCATTTT
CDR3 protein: CASSSRPGQSVETQHF

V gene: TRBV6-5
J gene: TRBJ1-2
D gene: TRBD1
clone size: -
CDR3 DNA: TGTGCCAGCAGTTCCGAGGGACAGGGGGCGTATGGCTACGCCTTC
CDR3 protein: CASSSEGQGAYGYAF

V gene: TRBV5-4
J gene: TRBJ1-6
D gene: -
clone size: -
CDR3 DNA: TGTGCCAGCAGCTTAGAGATATCACCCCTCCACTTT
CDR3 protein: CASSLEISPLHF

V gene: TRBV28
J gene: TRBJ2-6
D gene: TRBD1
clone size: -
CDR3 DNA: TGTGCCAGCAGGGACAGGGAATACGGGTCCGGGGCCAACGTCCTGACTTTC
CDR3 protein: CASRDREYGSGANVLTF

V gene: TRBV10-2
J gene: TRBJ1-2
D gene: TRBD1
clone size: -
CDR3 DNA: TGCGCCAGCAGTGAGGCGACAGGGAGGAACTATGGCTACACCTTC
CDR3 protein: CASSEATGRNYGYTF

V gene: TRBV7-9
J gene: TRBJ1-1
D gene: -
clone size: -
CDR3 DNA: TGTGCCAGCAGCTTAGGAATGAGTGAAGCTTTCTTT
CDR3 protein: CASSLGMSEAFF

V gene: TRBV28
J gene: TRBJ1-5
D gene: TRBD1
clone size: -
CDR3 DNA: TGTGCCAGCAGTTTAGACAGGGTATATAGCAATCAGCCCCAGCATTTT
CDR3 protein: CASSLDRVYSNQPQHF

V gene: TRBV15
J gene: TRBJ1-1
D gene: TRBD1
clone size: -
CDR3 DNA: TGTGCCACCAGCAGAGATCGCGGGAACAGGGGGCTGGCTGAAGCTTTCTTT
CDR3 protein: CATSRDRGNRGLAEAFF

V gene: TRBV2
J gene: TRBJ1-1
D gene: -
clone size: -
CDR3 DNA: TGTGCCAGCAGTGTGAACAGGGTTTCGAACACTGAAGCTTTCTTT
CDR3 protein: CASSVNRVSNTEAFF

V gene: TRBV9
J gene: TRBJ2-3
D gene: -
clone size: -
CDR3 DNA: TGTGCCAGCAGCGCCCAACTTAGCACAGATACGCAGTATTTT
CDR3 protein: CASSAQLSTDTQYF

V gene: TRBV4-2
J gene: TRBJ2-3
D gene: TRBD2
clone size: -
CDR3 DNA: TGTGCCAGCAGCCAAGTCGAGTCTAGCGGGGGGGCTGGAGATACGCAGTATTTT
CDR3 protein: CASSQVESSGGAGDTQYF

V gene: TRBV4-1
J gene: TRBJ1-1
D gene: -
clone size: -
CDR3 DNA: TGCGCCAGCAGCCACATCGTTAGAGGGCCCAAGAACACTGAAGCTTTCTTT
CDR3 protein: CASSHIVRGPKNTEAFF

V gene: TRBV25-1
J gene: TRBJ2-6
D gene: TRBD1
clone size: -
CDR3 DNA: TGTGCCAGCAAGGCGGGGACAGGGACCTCTGGGGCCAACGTCCTGACTTTC
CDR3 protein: CASKAGTGTSGANVLTF

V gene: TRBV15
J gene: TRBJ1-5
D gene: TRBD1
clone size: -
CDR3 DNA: TGTGCCACCAGCGCCCAGACAGGGGGCCAGCCCCAGCATTTT
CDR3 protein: CATSAQTGGQPQHF

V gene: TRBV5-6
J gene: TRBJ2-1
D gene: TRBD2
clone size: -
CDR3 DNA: TGTGCCAGCAGCTGGGGAGGACTAGCGGGACTTTCCTACAATGAGCAGTTCTTC
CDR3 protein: CASSWGGLAGLSYNEQFF

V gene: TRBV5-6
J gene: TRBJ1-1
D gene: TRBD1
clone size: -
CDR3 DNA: TGTGCCAGCGGACAGGGTTGGGGCACTGAAGCTTTCTTT
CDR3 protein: CASGQGWGTEAFF

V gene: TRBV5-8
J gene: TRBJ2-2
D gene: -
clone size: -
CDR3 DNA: TGTGCCAGCAGCCTAGGGGCCGGGGAGCTGTTTTTT
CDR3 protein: CASSLGAGELFF

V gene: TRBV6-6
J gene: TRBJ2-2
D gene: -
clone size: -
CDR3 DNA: TGTGCCAGCGCGCCCCCTCCGAACACCGGGGAGCTGTTTTTT
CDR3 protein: CASAPPPNTGELFF

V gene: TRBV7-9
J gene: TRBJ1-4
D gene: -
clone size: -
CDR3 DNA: TGTGCCAGCAGCTTCGGCGGGATCGAAAAACTGTTTTTT
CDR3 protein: CASSFGGIEKLFF

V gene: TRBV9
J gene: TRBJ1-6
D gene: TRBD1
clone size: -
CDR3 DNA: TGTGCCAGCAGCCGGGACAGGGGCGGGGATTCACCCCTCCACTTT
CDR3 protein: CASSRDRGGDSPLHF